The 15 T cell receptor beta chains below all came from one sample that was sequenced in a study of T cells in Graves' hyperthyroidism and ophthalmopathy. Amplification yielded TCR beta CDR3 regions, with RNA transcripts as the source. TCR CDR3 regions were first amplified by RT-PCR with HTBI primers. TCRdb redid the calling of the multiplex PCR reads with MiXCR, one entry per CDR3 protein. Here the sample spans about 380,000 distinct CDR3 sequences, 18% being singletons. The sample consisted of blood. The receptors were sampled from a man aged 18 to 29 with Graves' ophthalmopathy.

The chain employs TRBV27 and TRBJ2-1; D is perhaps TRBD1 (5 bases). The V gene lost 8 bases and the J gene lost 3 bases, with 11 bases spanning the gap. This CDR3 region has 13 residues. Germline CDR1 MNHEY, CDR2 SMNVEV (reference sequence). CDR3 in DNA: TGTGCCAGCCATTTTCAGGGCTACAATGAGCAGTTCTTC. It codes for CASHFQGYNEQFF.

The chain has TRBV5-1 and TRBJ1-4; 7 nucleotides line up with TRBD1. V trimming: 4 bases; J trimming: 7 bases; junction bases outside the gene matches: 10. Germline V lookup: CDR1 SGHRS, CDR2 YFSETQ. The CDR3 extends over 15 amino acids. The CDR3 DNA reads TGCGCCAGCAGCACCACGACAGGGTTCGGTGAAAAACTGTTTTTT. Translation: CASSTTTGFGEKLFF.

This clonotype was detected ten times or more. The chain carries TRBV24-1 and TRBJ1-5; D is unresolved. The CDR3 is 16 amino acids. Germline assignment: CDR1 KGHDR and CDR2 SFDVKD. V lost 9 bases and J lost 0, with 17 bases in between. The CDR3 is CATQPAAGNSNQPQHF. CDR3 coding DNA: TGTGCCACCCAGCCCGCGGCAGGTAATAGCAATCAGCCCCAGCATTTT.

This clonotype was detected ten times or more. The chain links TRBV2 to TRBJ2-5; unclear D gene. CDR1 SNHLY and CDR2 FYNNEI come from the germline V gene. Trimming left V 7 bases short and J 3 bases short, with 6 bases between. CDR3 size: 11 residues. In nucleotides, the CDR3 is TGTGCCAGCACTCTTAAAGAGACCCAGTACTTC. Encoded protein: CASTLKETQYF.

This clonotype has ten or more counts. The chain is built from TRBV27 and TRBJ2-3; a weak D match, TRBD1 (6 bases). Germline V lookup: CDR1 MNHEY, CDR2 SMNVEV (reference sequence). Trimming took off 1 base at V and 1 base at J, with 15 bases between the two ends. The CDR3 has 17 amino acids. The CDR3 loop is CASSLYRAVPGTDTQYF. In DNA, the CDR3 is TGTGCCAGCAGTTTATACAGGGCAGTACCAGGCACAGATACGCAGTATTTT.

This clonotype was seen ten or more times. This rearrangement joins TRBV5-5 to TRBJ1-5; D is unresolved. This CDR3 has 14 amino acids. Germline loops: CDR1 SGHKS, CDR2 YYEKEE (reference sequence). Trimming took 2 bases from V and 4 from J, leaving 10 bases between them. The CDR3 loop is CASSFGLGNQPQHF. The CDR3 DNA reads as TGTGCCAGCAGCTTCGGTTTAGGAAATCAGCCCCAGCATTTT. Full variable domain (outside the CDR3, taken from reference TRBV5-5 and TRBJ1-5): DAGVTQSPTHLIKTRGQQVTLRCSPISGHKSVSWYQQVLGQGPQFIFQYYEKEERGRGNFPDRFSARQFPNYSSELNVNALLLGDSALYLCASSFGLGNQPQHFGDGTRLSIL.

This clonotype has at least ten counts. The chain employs TRBV12-3 or TRBV12-4 and TRBJ2-5; D is tentatively TRBD1 or TRBD2 (5 bases each). V was shortened by 6 bases and J by 1 base, with 15 bases between the two germline ends. The CDR3 contains 15 residues. The CDR3 bases are TGTGCCAGCAGCCGGAGGTCAGGGCCCCAAGAGACCCAGTACTTC. Amino acids: CASSRRSGPQETQYF.

J is TRBJ2-5 and V is TRBV5-5; D ambiguous. Germline V gene lookup returns CDR1 SGHKS and CDR2 YYEKEE (reference sequence). CDR3 length: 13 amino acids. V shed 4 bases and J shed 5 bases, with 12 bases lying between them. CDR3 nucleotide sequence: TGTGCCAGCAGCGTCACGCTGGCGGAGACCCAGTACTTC. Translation: CASSVTLAETQYF.

This clonotype showed up just a few times. The chain links TRBV7-3 to TRBJ2-6; possibly TRBD1 for D (8 bases). CDR1 is SGHTA, CDR2 FQGTGA, per germline. V shed 5 bases and J shed 0 bases, with 20 bases lying between them. CDR3 length: 19 amino acids. The CDR3 DNA is TGTGCCAGCAGCGAGCCCTACAGGGGGGGTTTCTCTGGGGCCAACGTCCTGACTTTC. Amino acids: CASSEPYRGGFSGANVLTF.

This rearrangement joins TRBV27 to TRBJ1-4; no definite D call. The CDR3 covers 15 residues. V was clipped by 7 bases and J by 5 bases, with 17 bases between them. Per the germline V gene, CDR1 is MNHEY and CDR2 is SMNVEV (reference sequence). CDR3 loop: CASKSGESQNEKLFF. For the CDR3, the DNA is TGTGCCAGCAAAAGCGGCGAATCCCAGAATGAAAAACTGTTTTTT.

The V call is TRBV10-1, the J call TRBJ2-2, with TRBD1 as a possible D gene (5 bases). Trimming took off 6 bases at V and 6 bases at J, with 14 bases between the two ends. Germline V gene lookup returns CDR1 WNHNN and CDR2 SYGVQD (reference sequence). The CDR3 has 14 residues. Here the CDR3 DNA reads TGCGCCAGCAGCCTTGCCAGGGCCTCCGGGGAGCTGTTTTTT. Amino acid sequence: CASSLARASGELFF.

This clonotype was counted at least ten times. This rearrangement joins TRBV5-1 to TRBJ2-1; 9 nucleotides match TRBD2. V lost 4 bases, J lost 4 bases, and 9 bases stayed unmatched. CDR3 size: 16 residues. Germline V gene lookup returns CDR1 SGHRS and CDR2 YFSETQ. The CDR3 region is CASSRLSGGLYNEQFF. DNA for the CDR3: TGCGCCAGCAGCCGCCTTAGCGGGGGCTTGTACAATGAGCAGTTCTTC. The variable domain in full, completed from reference TRBV5-1 and TRBJ2-1, reads KAGVTQTPRYLIKTRGQQVTLSCSPISGHRSVSWYQQTPGQGLQFLFEYFSETQRNKGNFPGRFSGRQFSNSRSEMNVSTLELGDSALYLCASSRLSGGLYNEQFFGPGTRLTVL.

This clonotype was seen repeatedly, ten times or more. The chain links TRBV5-1 to TRBJ1-1; 7 nucleotides align to TRBD1. Germline-derived CDR1 and CDR2 are SGHRS and YFSETQ. V shed 4 bases and J 2 bases; nucleotides not matched to a gene: 5. There are 14 residues in the CDR3. This chain's CDR3 is CASSIQGSNTEAFF. The CDR3 region has the DNA TGCGCCAGCAGCATACAGGGGTCAAACACTGAAGCTTTCTTT.

This clonotype turned up a few times. V gene TRBV29-1 combines with J gene TRBJ2-7; TRBD1 agrees at 9 bases. Germline V gives CDR1 SQVTM, CDR2 ANQGSEA. The CDR3 is 15 residues long. The V and J ends lost 4 bases and 1 base, in that order; junction bases with no gene match: 8. The chain's CDR3 is CSVVGPGTGSYEQYF. CDR3 DNA sequence: TGCAGCGTTGTGGGTCCAGGGACAGGGTCCTACGAGCAGTACTTC.

This chain joins TRBV7-9 and TRBJ1-6; D remains unclear. Trimming cost V 4 bases and J 12 bases, with 13 bases left between them. The CDR3 totals 13 residues. Germline V gene data show CDR1 as SEHNR and CDR2 as FQNEAQ (reference sequence). CDR3 region: CASSSDPLGPLHF. In DNA, the CDR3 is TGTGCCAGCAGCTCCGACCCGCTCGGACCCCTCCACTTT. Filled out from reference TRBV7-9 and TRBJ1-6, the complete variable domain reads DTGVSQNPRHKITKRGQNVTFRCDPISEHNRLYWYRQTLGQGPEFLTYFQNEAQLEKSRLLSDRFSAERPKGSFSTLEIQRTEQGDSAMYLCASSSDPLGPLHFGNGTRLTVT.